This TCR beta chain comes out of a study of T cells in Graves' hyperthyroidism and ophthalmopathy. Study context: At the time of initial diagnosis and before any treatment, peripheral blood was collected.

Study-wide findings and caveats: Expanded thyroid clonotypes (above 0.001) were mostly also found in blood. Onset of ophthalmopathy came a median around 6.2 months after the model predicted it. Ophthalmopathy cases were set apart from stable hyperthyroidism by a 13 V-J model.

The V gene's germline CDR1 is MNHEY and CDR2 SVGAGI. CDR3 length equals 14 residues. Trimming removed 2 bases from V and 5 bases from J; junction bases left unmatched: 5. RNA transcripts served as the template for amplifying TCR beta CDR3 regions. An initial round of RT-PCR targeting the TCR CDR3 relied on the HTBI primer set. TCRdb redid the calling of the multiplex PCR reads with MiXCR, one entry per CDR3 protein. Among about 400,000 distinct CDR3 sequences listed, about 14% were seen once. Remarks on this clonotype: The antigen remains undetermined.

This sequence originates from a man aged 45 to 65 with Graves' ophthalmopathy. V is TRBV6-5 and J is TRBJ1-2; 7 bases are shared with TRBD1. Sequencing input: blood. CDR3 in DNA: TGTGCCAGCAGTTACGCACAGGGGATTTATGGCTACACCTTC. This encodes CASSYAQGIYGYTF.